This T cell receptor beta chain comes out of a study of blood T cell repertoires in COVID-19. Study summary: Italy, Spain and the United States were the sources of the convalescent and acute COVID-19 samples.

In the authors' methods: The assay estimated nucleated cells by amplifying reference gene primers. Clones were sequenced by immunoSEQ multiplex PCR, and TCRdb holds only the in-frame ones, with some missing. V, J and clone size are those of that table, while D and trimming were read from the DNA. The sample consists of approximately 260,000 clones, 89% of them appearing once. Germline loops: CDR1 SGHNT, CDR2 YYREEE (reference sequence). V shed 3 bases and J shed 1 base, with 4 bases lying between them. This CDR3 has 12 residues. This clone came up a few times. Ages ranged from about 18 to 100 years, with residence in 24 US areas. Grouping used clinical history reported by participants in a survey and questionnaire.

The rearrangement uses TRBV5-4 and TRBJ1-1, with no clear D. This clonotype originated in a woman aged 55-70 years who had recovered from COVID-19. The sequenced sample was PBMCs or T cells enriched from blood (not recorded which). CDR3 nucleotides: TGTGCCAGCAGCTCACAGAACACTGAAGCTTTCTTT. This encodes CASSSQNTEAFF.